A single sample gave rise to the 2 T cell receptor beta chains below, sequenced in a study of a mutant IDH1 vaccine in newly diagnosed glioma (dated by TCRdb to the early 2020s). Library prep was done by the immunoSEQ multiplex PCR assay. TCRdb's version of the immuneACCESS table is confined to in-frame rearrangements and falls short of the full clone set. An unresolved V gene accounts for under half of the shortfall where checked; the remainder is of unknown origin. This sample gives over 75,000 clones in total; around nine tenths of them show up just once. The top ten clones comprise roughly 0.54% of the sample. Interpreted using the paper, the time point label stands for: baseline, week 1 (first vaccination visit). The label giving this sample's treatment or condition can be read as: pre-vaccination baseline after standard-of-care therapy. The sequencing here drew on PBMCs, taken from a glioma patient treated with radiotherapy, temozolomide or both. The receptors derive from a woman aged 50 to 60 with glioma.

This clone was seen a single time. V is TRBV19 and J is TRBJ2-1, with a possible D match to TRBD1 (6 bases). The V gene lost 6 bases and the J gene lost 5 bases, with 11 bases spanning the gap. Germline loops: CDR1 LNHDA, CDR2 SQIVND (reference sequence). The CDR3 loop spans 13 amino acids. CDR3 region: CASSLDSNNEQFF. As DNA, the CDR3 is TGTGCCAGTAGCCTGGACAGTAACAATGAGCAGTTCTTC.

This rearrangement joins TRBV28 to TRBJ2-3; D gene ambiguous. Between the trimmed V and J ends, which lost 2 bases and 0 bases, there was a span of 3 bases. CDR3 length: 13 amino acids. Germline CDR1 is MDHEN and CDR2 is SYDVKM. CDR3: CASSLGSTDTQYF. The CDR3, as DNA: TGTGCCAGCAGTTTAGGTAGCACAGATACGCAGTATTTT.